This T cell receptor beta chain was recovered during a study of spatial heterogeneity in lung cancer (dated by TCRdb to between 2018 and 2021). With regard to the full study: Beta-chain transcripts were consistently detected in greater numbers than alpha-chain transcripts, which likely reflected higher beta-chain transcript abundance. TCR alpha and beta repertoires were quantitatively compared across multiple tumor regions, matched nontumor lung and blood in non-small cell lung cancer. In the raw uncorrected reads, each unique combination of TCR and UMI appeared more than ten times on average. A strong correlation was found between TCR transcript counts in tumor regions and a T cell transcriptional module score from matched bulk RNA-seq. At surgery, both alpha and beta chains were TCR-sequenced in 220 tumor regions, fewer than 85 matched nontumor lung samples and over 50 PBMC samples. Nonsynonymous mutation counts, determined by whole-exome sequencing of tumor tissue, were related to TCR repertoire features.

Results the study describes overall, beyond this receptor: TCR-seq coverage of tumor T cells was estimated at only 7% to 8.5% for alpha chains and 13% for beta chains. A correlation was observed between the number of expanded intratumoral alpha and beta TCRs and the tumor nonsynonymous mutation count. Confirming at a functional level the hypothesis that regional TCRs recognize regional mutations was considered to require additional single-cell paired TCR alpha and beta sequencing. The count of ubiquitous expanded TCRs correlated with the count of ubiquitous nonsynonymous mutations, and the count of regional expanded TCRs correlated with the count of regional nonsynonymous mutations.

Libraries were constructed by 5' RACE. The reads were generated on a NextSeq 500. In the TCR library protocol, a unique molecular identifier was attached to each TCR cDNA molecule so that PCR and sequencing errors could be corrected. The study's own analysis went as follows. TCR identification, UMI-based error correction and CDR3 extraction were all carried out with Decombinator tools. Expanded TCRs were defined as those above a frequency of 2 per 1,000, corresponding to the top 1% of the tumor frequency distribution. Expanded tumor TCRs were classed as regional if statistically deemed absent (corrected P<0.05) from at least one tumor region, otherwise ubiquitous. Renyi diversity was computed with the R vegan package after each repertoire had been subsampled 100 times to 5,000 TCRs. CDR3 similarity networks were built from amino acid triplet string-kernel similarity, connecting CDR3s with pairwise similarity above 0.82. Using fastp trimming at Q25 and MiXCR clonotype assembly, TCRdb reanalyzed the public sequencing data and kept in-frame beta chains. Each entry merges the rows of one CDR3 protein and shows their most common DNA and genes. TCRdb's processing, not the authors' own work, is the source of the V and J calls. Across this sample there are 20,000 to 25,000 distinct CDR3 sequences, with roughly 3% seen only once. The ten largest clones take up around 8% of the sample.

The time point label, read with the paper, signifies: sample taken at primary tumor resection. The donors were around 69 patients from the lung TRACERx cohort who had early-stage, untreated non-small cell lung cancer. Without any cell sorting, TCR sequencing was performed on whole RNA extracted either from tumor and nontumor lung tissue or from cryopreserved PBMC samples. Only patients with enough RNA available from two or more tumor regions were chosen for TCR sequencing. Tumor and adjacent nontumor lung specimens were reviewed by a lung pathologist before selection. This clonotype occurred many times. Its specific antigen is unknown. No per-base quality is available; no much larger clone lies one base away. V loses 5 bases at its end and J loses 15 bases; junction bases beyond the gene matches: 15. Reading the germline V gene gives CDR1 SGHRS and CDR2 YFSETQ. The CDR3 runs 14 residues from the cysteine to the phenylalanine. The CDR3 DNA has 42 bases and is translated from base 1.

This TCR came from a male donor with early-stage non-small cell lung cancer. The sample was lung tumor tissue, taken at surgery. The chain links TRBV5-1 with TRBJ2-1, with 9 bases aligning to TRBD1. In nucleotides, the sequence is TGCGCCAGCAGAAGACCGGATACAGGGGGCTATCCGTTCTTC. It codes for CASRRPDTGGYPFF.